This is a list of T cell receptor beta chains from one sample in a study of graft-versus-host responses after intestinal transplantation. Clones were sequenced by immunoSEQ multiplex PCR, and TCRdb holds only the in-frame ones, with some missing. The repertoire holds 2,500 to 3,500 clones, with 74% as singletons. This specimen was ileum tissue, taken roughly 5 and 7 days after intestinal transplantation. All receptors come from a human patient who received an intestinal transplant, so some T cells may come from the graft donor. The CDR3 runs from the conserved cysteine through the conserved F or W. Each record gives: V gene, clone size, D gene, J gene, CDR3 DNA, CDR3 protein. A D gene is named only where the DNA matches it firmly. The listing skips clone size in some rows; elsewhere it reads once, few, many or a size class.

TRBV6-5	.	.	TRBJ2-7	TGTGCCAACAGTGGGGGACTTTGGCAGTACTTC	CANSGGLWQYF
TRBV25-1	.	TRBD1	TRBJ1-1	TGTGCCAGCAGTGAATTCCTCGCAGGGGGCGCAGGGAACACTGAAGCTTTCTTT	CASSEFLAGGAGNTEAFF
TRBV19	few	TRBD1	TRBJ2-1	TGTGCCAGTAGGACAGGGGGCTTCTACAATGAGCAGTTCTTC	CASRTGGFYNEQFF
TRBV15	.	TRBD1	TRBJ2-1	TGTGCCACCAGCAGAGATAAGGGGACAGCTGGCAATGAGCAGTTCTTC	CATSRDKGTAGNEQFF
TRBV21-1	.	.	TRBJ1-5	TGTGCCAGCAGCTTTTATAGCAATCAGCCCCAGCATTTT	CASSFYSNQPQHF
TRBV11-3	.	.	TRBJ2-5	TGTGCCAGCAGCCTGAGCAGGGCGGGGGAGACCCAGTACTTC	CASSLSRAGETQYF
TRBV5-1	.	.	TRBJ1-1	TGCGCCAGCAGCTTTGCGGACAGAACCACTGAAGCTTTCTTT	CASSFADRTTEAFF
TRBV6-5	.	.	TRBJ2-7	TGTGCCAGCAGTGGGGGACTTTGGCAGTACTTC	CASSGGLWQYF
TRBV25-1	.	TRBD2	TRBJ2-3	TGTGCCAGCAGTAGCGGGGGGGCAGATACGCAGTATTTT	CASSSGGADTQYF
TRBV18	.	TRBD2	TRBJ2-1	TGTGCCAGCTCACCACAGGGACTAGCGGACAATGAGCAGTTCTTC	CASSPQGLADNEQFF
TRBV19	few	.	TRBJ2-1	TGTGCCAGTAGATACTTCCAAAGGAGGGACAATGAGCAGTTCTTC	CASRYFQRRDNEQFF
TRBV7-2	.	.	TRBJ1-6	TGTGCCAGCAGCTTAGTACAGTATAATTCACCCCTCCACTTT	CASSLVQYNSPLHF
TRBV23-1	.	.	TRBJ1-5	TGCGCCAGCAGTCAATTTTTCTTTAGCAATCAGCCCCAGCATTTT	CASSQFFFSNQPQHF
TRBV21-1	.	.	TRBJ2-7	TGTGCCAGCAGATTTGGCGTGCTACACGTGTTAGACGAGCAGTACTTC	CASRFGVLHVLDEQYF
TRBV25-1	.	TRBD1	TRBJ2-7	TGTGCCACCGCGACAGGGGGCTCCTACGAGCAGTACTTC	CATATGGSYEQYF
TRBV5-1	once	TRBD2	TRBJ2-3	TGCGCCAGCAGCAAGGGGACTAGCGGGAGGTCATTGGGTACGCAGTATTTT	CASSKGTSGRSLGTQYF
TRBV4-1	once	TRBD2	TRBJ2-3	TGCGCCAGCAGCCAAGACCCAGCGGGGGCAGATACGCAGTATTTT	CASSQDPAGADTQYF
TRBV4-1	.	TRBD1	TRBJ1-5	TGCGCCAGCAGCCAAGACAGGGGGCGCAATCAGCCCCAGCATTTT	CASSQDRGRNQPQHF
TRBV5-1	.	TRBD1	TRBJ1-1	TGCGCCAGCAGCACAGGGGACACTGAAGCTTTCTTT	CASSTGDTEAFF
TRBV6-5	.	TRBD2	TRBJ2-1	TGTGCCAGCAGCGGACTAGCAGGCCACAATGAGCAGTTCTTC	CASSGLAGHNEQFF
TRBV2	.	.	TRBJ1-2	TGTGCCAGCAGTGTCAATGGCTACACCTTC	CASSVNGYTF
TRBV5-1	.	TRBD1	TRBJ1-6	TGCGCCAGCAGCTTGACAGGGGGCAATTCACCCCTCCACTTT	CASSLTGGNSPLHF
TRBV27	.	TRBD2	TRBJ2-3	TGTGCCAGCAGTTTTTGGACTAGCGGGACAGATACGCAGTATTTT	CASSFWTSGTDTQYF
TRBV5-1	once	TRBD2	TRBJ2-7	TGCGCCAGCAGCTCGGGACTAGCGGCCTACGAGCAGTACTTC	CASSSGLAAYEQYF
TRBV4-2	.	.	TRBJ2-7	TGTGCCAGCAGCCAATTACTCTCCTACGAGCAGTACTTC	CASSQLLSYEQYF
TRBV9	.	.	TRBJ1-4	TGTGCCAGCAGCGTTGCAGCGGCAACTAATGAAAAACTGTTTTTT	CASSVAAATNEKLFF
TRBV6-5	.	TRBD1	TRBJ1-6	TGTGCCAGCAGTTACCAACAGGGGGCAGGGAATTCACCCCTCCACTTT	CASSYQQGAGNSPLHF
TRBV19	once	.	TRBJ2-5	TGTGCCAGTAGCCCTGGGTCCTATAGCGGACAAGAGACCCAGTACTTC	CASSPGSYSGQETQYF
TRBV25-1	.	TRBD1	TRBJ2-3	TGTGCCAGCCGGGACAGGGGCACAGATACGCAGTATTTT	CASRDRGTDTQYF
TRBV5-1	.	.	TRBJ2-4	TGCGCCAGCAGCTTGGACAGGGCCAAAAACATTCAGTACTTC	CASSLDRAKNIQYF
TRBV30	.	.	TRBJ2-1	TGTGCCTGGAGTGGGGGAGGGGGCAGTGAGCAGTTCTTC	CAWSGGGGSEQFF
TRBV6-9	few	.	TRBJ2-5	TGTGCCAGCAGTTCACAGGGATCCCAAGAGACCCAGTACTTC	CASSSQGSQETQYF
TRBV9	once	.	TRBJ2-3	TGTGCCAGCAGCGTAGATCGCTCTAGCACAGATACGCAGTATTTT	CASSVDRSSTDTQYF
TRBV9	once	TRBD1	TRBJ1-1	TGTGCCAGCAGCCCAGGGGGCCGGACTGAAGCTTTCTTT	CASSPGGRTEAFF
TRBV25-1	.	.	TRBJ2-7	TGTGCCAGTTATTCTCGAGGAGGTAACGAGCAGTACTTC	CASYSRGGNEQYF
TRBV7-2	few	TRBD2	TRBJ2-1	TGTGCCAGCAGCACGGGACTAGCGGGGGGGCCCTATGAGCAGTTCTTC	CASSTGLAGGPYEQFF
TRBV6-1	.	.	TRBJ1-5	TGTGCCAGCAGTGCAGTTGGGGGACCATACTATAGCAATCAGCCCCAGCATTTT	CASSAVGGPYYSNQPQHF
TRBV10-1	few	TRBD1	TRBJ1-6	TGCGCCAGCAGCCCCCAGGCAGGGGGATCACCCCTCCACTTT	CASSPQAGGSPLHF
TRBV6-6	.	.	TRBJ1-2	TGTGCCAGCAGTTACGACAGGGGCTACACCTTC	CASSYDRGYTF
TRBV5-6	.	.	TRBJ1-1	TGTGCCAGCAGCTTGGTAAAGCCCATGAACACTGAAGCTTTCTTT	CASSLVKPMNTEAFF
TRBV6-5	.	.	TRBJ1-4	TGTGCCAGCAGTTACGGGACAACTAATGAAAAACTGTTTTTT	CASSYGTTNEKLFF